A selection of T cell receptor beta chains follows, all from one sample in a study of T cell clonotyping in hematopoietic cell transplantation. Some clones are missing from TCRdb's copy, which holds only in-frame ones; the method was immunoSEQ multiplex PCR. The sample records more than 15,000 clones, roughly 90% being singletons. Sequencing used peripheral blood mononuclear cells. The receptors stem from a man in his fifties or sixties in good health. Some clones in this sample may be carry-over from other donors' samples. Both conserved end residues are part of each CDR3. D genes are given only for firm matches. Clone size is given for some rows only: seen once, a few or many times, or a class if the clone is expanded.

V gene: TRBV11-2
D gene: TRBD2
J gene: TRBJ2-7
clone size: -
CDR3 DNA: TGTGCCAGCAGCTTCGACAGCGGGGGCCGAAAAACCTACGAGCAGTACTTC
CDR3 protein: CASSFDSGGRKTYEQYF

V gene: TRBV4-2
D gene: -
J gene: TRBJ2-7
clone size: once
CDR3 DNA: TGTGCCAGCAGCCAAGTAAGTAGAAGGAGCTCCTACGAGCAGTACTTC
CDR3 protein: CASSQVSRRSSYEQYF

V gene: TRBV11-2
D gene: TRBD1
J gene: TRBJ2-3
clone size: -
CDR3 DNA: TGTGCCAGCAAGGGGGCGGGTACGCAGTATTTT
CDR3 protein: CASKGAGTQYF

V gene: TRBV30
D gene: -
J gene: TRBJ1-2
clone size: once
CDR3 DNA: TGTGCCTGGAGTGTATACAGGGAAGGCTACACCTTC
CDR3 protein: CAWSVYREGYTF

V gene: TRBV7-6
D gene: -
J gene: TRBJ1-3
clone size: -
CDR3 DNA: TGTGCCAGCGGTTCCTTGGGGACAAGCTCTGGAAACACCATATATTTT
CDR3 protein: CASGSLGTSSGNTIYF

V gene: TRBV7-9
D gene: -
J gene: TRBJ2-7
clone size: few
CDR3 DNA: TGTGCCAGCAGCGCCAGGGGTTACGAGCAGTACTTC
CDR3 protein: CASSARGYEQYF

V gene: TRBV14
D gene: -
J gene: TRBJ2-3
clone size: -
CDR3 DNA: TGTGCCAGCAGCCAACCCGGGGCCAGGGGCACAGATACGCAGTATTTT
CDR3 protein: CASSQPGARGTDTQYF

V gene: TRBV27
D gene: -
J gene: TRBJ2-7
clone size: -
CDR3 DNA: TGTGCCAGCAGTTTAACTCCGTCCGGACCCTACGAGCAGTACTTC
CDR3 protein: CASSLTPSGPYEQYF

V gene: TRBV7-2
D gene: -
J gene: TRBJ1-1
clone size: -
CDR3 DNA: TGTGCCAGCAGCTTAGTAGTTGCGAACACTGAAGCTTTCTTT
CDR3 protein: CASSLVVANTEAFF

V gene: TRBV30
D gene: -
J gene: TRBJ2-3
clone size: once
CDR3 DNA: TGTGCCTGGAGTGTACGGCGGGCAGATACGCAGTATTTT
CDR3 protein: CAWSVRRADTQYF

V gene: TRBV30
D gene: -
J gene: TRBJ1-6
clone size: -
CDR3 DNA: TGTGCCTGGAGTGGGAGGGACGGGGATTCACCCCTCCACTTT
CDR3 protein: CAWSGRDGDSPLHF

V gene: TRBV4-3
D gene: TRBD1
J gene: TRBJ2-5
clone size: -
CDR3 DNA: TGCGCCAGCAGCCAAGAGACAGGGGCAGGGTGGGAGACCCAGTACTTC
CDR3 protein: CASSQETGAGWETQYF

V gene: TRBV5-1
D gene: -
J gene: TRBJ1-2
clone size: -
CDR3 DNA: TGCGCCAGCAGCTTCAGAGGGGATGGTGATGGCTACACCTTC
CDR3 protein: CASSFRGDGDGYTF

V gene: TRBV19
D gene: TRBD1
J gene: TRBJ1-6
clone size: -
CDR3 DNA: TGTGCCAGTAGCCTAGGGACAGGGATTGATTCACCCCTCCACTTT
CDR3 protein: CASSLGTGIDSPLHF

V gene: TRBV4-1
D gene: -
J gene: TRBJ2-7
clone size: -
CDR3 DNA: TGCGCCAGCAGCCAAGTACAGGCCCACGAGCAGTACTTC
CDR3 protein: CASSQVQAHEQYF

V gene: TRBV4-1
D gene: TRBD1
J gene: TRBJ1-3
clone size: few
CDR3 DNA: TGCGCCAGCAGCCTTCGCAACGACAGGGGCTCTGGAAACACCATATATTTT
CDR3 protein: CASSLRNDRGSGNTIYF

V gene: TRBV4-2
D gene: TRBD2
J gene: TRBJ2-7
clone size: -
CDR3 DNA: TGTGCCAGCAGCCCACGGACTAGCGGGGGGGCCTACGAGCAGTACTTC
CDR3 protein: CASSPRTSGGAYEQYF

V gene: TRBV7-9
D gene: -
J gene: TRBJ2-7
clone size: -
CDR3 DNA: TGTGCCAGCAGCCGACTGGGCGACAGGTCCTACGAGCAGTACTTC
CDR3 protein: CASSRLGDRSYEQYF

V gene: TRBV7-2
D gene: -
J gene: TRBJ2-3
clone size: -
CDR3 DNA: TGTGCCAGCAGCTTAGCGCGGGATACGCAGTATTTT
CDR3 protein: CASSLARDTQYF

V gene: TRBV11-3
D gene: -
J gene: TRBJ2-7
clone size: -
CDR3 DNA: TGTGCCAGCACCCCTGGTTTGGGGAACTACGAGCAGTACTTC
CDR3 protein: CASTPGLGNYEQYF

V gene: TRBV11-2
D gene: -
J gene: TRBJ2-5
clone size: -
CDR3 DNA: TGTGCCAGCAGCGCAGATCTACAGTACCAAGAGACCCAGTACTTC
CDR3 protein: CASSADLQYQETQYF

V gene: TRBV29-1
D gene: -
J gene: TRBJ1-2
clone size: -
CDR3 DNA: TGCAGCGTTGTTAGCCTGGAGAAGTTCAACTATGGCTACACCTTC
CDR3 protein: CSVVSLEKFNYGYTF

V gene: TRBV5-1
D gene: -
J gene: TRBJ1-6
clone size: -
CDR3 DNA: TGCGCCAGCAGCTTGAGGGTGAGCTCCTATAATTCACCCCTCCACTTT
CDR3 protein: CASSLRVSSYNSPLHF

V gene: TRBV5-1
D gene: -
J gene: TRBJ1-2
clone size: once
CDR3 DNA: TGCGCCAGCACCCCAGAGGCGGGGAACGGCTACACCTTC
CDR3 protein: CASTPEAGNGYTF

V gene: TRBV7-8
D gene: -
J gene: TRBJ2-7
clone size: -
CDR3 DNA: TGTGCCAGCAGCTTAGGGGGGGACGGAACCTACGAGCAGTACTTC
CDR3 protein: CASSLGGDGTYEQYF

V gene: TRBV4-1
D gene: TRBD1
J gene: TRBJ2-5
clone size: -
CDR3 DNA: TGCGCCAGCAGCCAAGCCGCCGGGACAGGGGTCGCAGAGACCCAGTACTTC
CDR3 protein: CASSQAAGTGVAETQYF

V gene: TRBV6-5
D gene: -
J gene: TRBJ1-2
clone size: -
CDR3 DNA: TGTGCCAGTTGGGCGTCCTATGGCTACACCTTC
CDR3 protein: CASWASYGYTF

V gene: TRBV5-4
D gene: -
J gene: TRBJ2-5
clone size: -
CDR3 DNA: TGTGCCAGCAGCTCCGGACTAAACCCAGAGACCCAGTACTTC
CDR3 protein: CASSSGLNPETQYF

V gene: TRBV7-2
D gene: TRBD2
J gene: TRBJ2-3
clone size: -
CDR3 DNA: TGTGCCAGCAGCCTAGGGACTATAGATACGCAGTATTTT
CDR3 protein: CASSLGTIDTQYF

V gene: TRBV25-1
D gene: -
J gene: TRBJ2-7
clone size: -
CDR3 DNA: TGTGCCAGCAGTATAGACCGGGGGTCGCATGGGCAAGGCTACGAGCAGTACTTC
CDR3 protein: CASSIDRGSHGQGYEQYF

V gene: TRBV6-1
D gene: -
J gene: TRBJ2-2
clone size: -
CDR3 DNA: TGTGCCAGCAGATTCAGTGGGAGAAACACCGGGGAGCTGTTTTTT
CDR3 protein: CASRFSGRNTGELFF

V gene: TRBV7-8
D gene: -
J gene: TRBJ1-2
clone size: -
CDR3 DNA: TGTGCCAGCAGCTTAGCGAGGGGAGACTATGGCTACACCTTC
CDR3 protein: CASSLARGDYGYTF

V gene: TRBV7-8
D gene: -
J gene: TRBJ1-2
clone size: -
CDR3 DNA: TGTGCCAGCAGCCCATTGGGTCAATCTTTATATGGCTACACCTTC
CDR3 protein: CASSPLGQSLYGYTF

V gene: TRBV6-8
D gene: -
J gene: TRBJ2-5
clone size: -
CDR3 DNA: TGTGCCAGCAGTTACTGGGGGACAAAGGCCAGACAACAGGAGACCCAGTACTTC
CDR3 protein: CASSYWGTKARQQETQYF

V gene: TRBV7-8
D gene: TRBD1
J gene: TRBJ1-6
clone size: -
CDR3 DNA: TGTGCCAGCAGCTTAGCGCTCGGGACAGCGAGCTCCTATAATTCACCCCTCCACTTT
CDR3 protein: CASSLALGTASSYNSPLHF

V gene: TRBV9
D gene: TRBD1
J gene: TRBJ1-3
clone size: -
CDR3 DNA: TGTGCCAGCAGCGTAGTTCCAGGGGGCTCTGGAAACACCATATATTTT
CDR3 protein: CASSVVPGGSGNTIYF

V gene: TRBV29-1
D gene: TRBD1
J gene: TRBJ1-5
clone size: -
CDR3 DNA: TGCAGCGCCCTCGCGAGGGACAGGAGTCAGCCCCAGCATTTT
CDR3 protein: CSALARDRSQPQHF

V gene: TRBV6-6
D gene: -
J gene: TRBJ1-5
clone size: -
CDR3 DNA: TGTGCCAGCACCTCGGCGGGGGGCAATCAGCCCCAGCATTTT
CDR3 protein: CASTSAGGNQPQHF

V gene: TRBV5-1
D gene: -
J gene: TRBJ2-5
clone size: -
CDR3 DNA: TGCGCCAGCAGCTTGGGAAGCCTTCGGGAGACCCAGTACTTC
CDR3 protein: CASSLGSLRETQYF

V gene: TRBV4-2
D gene: TRBD2
J gene: TRBJ2-2
clone size: -
CDR3 DNA: TGTGCCAGCAGCCAAGATGGGGCGGGGGGTGGCGGGGAGCTGTTTTTT
CDR3 protein: CASSQDGAGGGGELFF

V gene: TRBV14
D gene: -
J gene: TRBJ2-1
clone size: -
CDR3 DNA: TGTGCCAGCAGCCAAGACTTCAGGGGGCGCGGGAGTAATGAGCAGTTCTTC
CDR3 protein: CASSQDFRGRGSNEQFF

V gene: TRBV7-2
D gene: -
J gene: TRBJ2-1
clone size: -
CDR3 DNA: TGTGCCAGCACATCTCGGGCGGGGGCCGACAATGAGCAGTTCTTC
CDR3 protein: CASTSRAGADNEQFF